The rows below give T cell receptor beta chains drawn from one sample of a study of cytomegalovirus exposure and HLA in healthy donors. The method was immunoSEQ multiplex PCR; TCRdb's version includes in-frame clones alone and lacks a portion of them. This sample has approximately 190,000 clones, with about 70% found just once. Material for sequencing was PBMCs. Receptors were obtained from a woman aged 30 to 39 in good health and CMV-seronegative. Each CDR3 is given with its conserved first and last residue. Each record gives: clone size, D gene, J gene, V gene, CDR3 DNA, CDR3 protein. D genes are given only for firm matches. Clone size is shown for a subset of rows, as once, few, many or a class of expanded clone.

clone_size: .
d_call: .
j_call: TRBJ1-4
v_call: TRBV7-7
cdr3_nt: TGTGCCAGCAGCCCAGAACGGGGGGAAAAACTGTTTTTT
cdr3_aa: CASSPERGEKLFF

clone_size: few
d_call: TRBD1
j_call: TRBJ2-7
v_call: TRBV27
cdr3_nt: TGTGCCAGCAGAAGGGGGGACAGGGGACCCTACGAGCAGTACTTC
cdr3_aa: CASRRGDRGPYEQYF

clone_size: .
d_call: .
j_call: TRBJ1-6
v_call: TRBV18
cdr3_nt: TGTGCCAGCTCACCCGAGGGTAGCCATAATTCACCCCTCCACTTT
cdr3_aa: CASSPEGSHNSPLHF

clone_size: .
d_call: .
j_call: TRBJ2-3
v_call: TRBV4-2
cdr3_nt: TGTGCCAGCAGCCTCGGGGGGCCCCAGCGGGATACGCAGTATTTT
cdr3_aa: CASSLGGPQRDTQYF

clone_size: .
d_call: TRBD1
j_call: TRBJ1-4
v_call: TRBV7-8
cdr3_nt: TGTGCCAGCAGCCCGACCCGGGACAGGAGACGGGGACTGTTTTTT
cdr3_aa: CASSPTRDRRRGLFF

clone_size: .
d_call: .
j_call: TRBJ2-7
v_call: TRBV9
cdr3_nt: TGTGCCAGCAGCCCACGGGGTCCTGAGCGAAGCTACGAGCAGTACTTC
cdr3_aa: CASSPRGPERSYEQYF

clone_size: once
d_call: .
j_call: TRBJ2-1
v_call: TRBV4-3
cdr3_nt: TGCGCCAGCAGCCAGGGCGGGGGCCCTTACAATGAGCAGTTCTTC
cdr3_aa: CASSQGGGPYNEQFF

clone_size: .
d_call: TRBD2
j_call: TRBJ2-7
v_call: TRBV27
cdr3_nt: TGTGCCAGCAGTTTATCGTTTAGGCTAGCGGGGGCCTACGAGCAGTACTTC
cdr3_aa: CASSLSFRLAGAYEQYF

clone_size: few
d_call: .
j_call: TRBJ2-7
v_call: TRBV11-2
cdr3_nt: TGTGCCAGCAGCCAACTAACGAGACGTAACTACGAGCAGTACTTC
cdr3_aa: CASSQLTRRNYEQYF

clone_size: .
d_call: TRBD1
j_call: TRBJ1-5
v_call: TRBV6-1
cdr3_nt: TGTGCCAGCAGTCGGGACAGAGGCAATCAGCCCCAGCATTTT
cdr3_aa: CASSRDRGNQPQHF

clone_size: few
d_call: TRBD1
j_call: TRBJ2-3
v_call: TRBV7-8
cdr3_nt: TGTGCCAGCAGGTCCCGGACAGGGAACAGATCAGATACGCAGTATTTT
cdr3_aa: CASRSRTGNRSDTQYF

clone_size: once
d_call: .
j_call: TRBJ2-3
v_call: TRBV4-2
cdr3_nt: TGTGCCAGCAGCCCCTTACATGACACAGATACGCAGTATTTT
cdr3_aa: CASSPLHDTDTQYF

clone_size: .
d_call: .
j_call: TRBJ2-2
v_call: TRBV4-2
cdr3_nt: TGTGCCAGCAGCCAAGCCCAGCGGGTTACCGGGGAGCTGTTTTTT
cdr3_aa: CASSQAQRVTGELFF

clone_size: .
d_call: TRBD2
j_call: TRBJ2-1
v_call: TRBV4-1
cdr3_nt: TGCGCCAGCAGCCAAGCGGGGGCGGGGGGGTTGTACAATGAGCAGTTCTTC
cdr3_aa: CASSQAGAGGLYNEQFF

clone_size: .
d_call: TRBD2
j_call: TRBJ2-1
v_call: TRBV19
cdr3_nt: TGTGCCAGTAGTACTAGCGGGACTCTGTACAATGAGCAGTTCTTC
cdr3_aa: CASSTSGTLYNEQFF

clone_size: .
d_call: .
j_call: TRBJ2-7
v_call: TRBV6-1
cdr3_nt: TGTGCCAGCAGTGAATACCAGACAGGTACCTACGAGCAGTACTTC
cdr3_aa: CASSEYQTGTYEQYF

clone_size: .
d_call: .
j_call: TRBJ1-1
v_call: TRBV27
cdr3_nt: TGTGCCAGCAGAAACCGACAGCTGAACACTGAAGCTTTCTTT
cdr3_aa: CASRNRQLNTEAFF